The clone carrying this T cell receptor (beta chain) was counted once. The CDR3 has 14 residues. Trimming removed 3 bases from V and 3 bases from J, with 12 bases in between. In germline, CDR1 is DFQATT, CDR2 SNEGSKA (reference sequence). These data come from a study of Graves' ophthalmopathy and Graves' hyperthyroidism. RNA transcripts were the template, and TCR beta CDR3 regions were amplified from them. An initial RT-PCR round employing HTBI primers preceded a second-round multiplex PCR. A single record per CDR3 protein comes from TCRdb applying MiXCR to the multiplex PCR reads. The repertoire holds about 210,000 distinct CDR3 sequences, with approximately 29% as singletons.

The genes are TRBV20-1 and TRBJ1-3; weak D call: TRBD1 (6 bases). The receptor was isolated from a man aged 50 to 60 with Graves' ophthalmopathy. Sequenced material: peripheral blood. CDR3 protein: CSASLQGSGNTIYF. The CDR3 DNA is TGCAGTGCTAGCCTACAGGGAAGTGGAAACACCATATATTTT.